One and the same sample provided the 9 T cell receptor beta chains below, sequenced in a study of cytomegalovirus exposure and HLA in healthy donors. The PCR employed 60 Vbeta primers together with 13 Jbeta primers. Data came from immunoSEQ multiplex PCR; TCRdb stores just in-frame clones and leaves some out. Here the sample spans approximately 110,000 clones, 55% to 80% being singletons. Material: PBMCs. These receptors came from a woman aged 30 to 39 in good health and CMV-seronegative.

The genes are TRBV15 and TRBJ1-5; D call uncertain. Looked up from germline, CDR1 is LNHNV and CDR2 is YYDKDF (reference sequence). Trimming removed 3 bases from V and 2 bases from J, with 14 bases in between. The CDR3 contains 16 residues. The CDR3 DNA sequence: TGTGCCACCAGCAGGGTGCCAGGCTTGGGCAATCAGCCCCAGCATTTT. Protein sequence: CATSRVPGLGNQPQHF.

This clone was detected a few times. This chain joins TRBV23-1 and TRBJ1-5; 7 bases are a match to TRBD1. TRBV23-1 is assigned to the ORF class and has an uncertain function. The ends lost 0 bases at V and 6 bases at J; junction bases unmatched: 5. CDR3 length: 15 residues. The CDR3, as DNA: TGCGCCAGCAGTCAATCAGGCCAGGGGGGTCAGCCCCAGCATTTT. Translated: CASSQSGQGGQPQHF.

The chain links TRBV4-3 to TRBJ2-3; 10 bases map to TRBD2. V dropped 0 bases and J dropped 6; count of bases not matched to a gene: 6. CDR3 length: 16 amino acids. CDR1 LGHNA and CDR2 YSLEER come from the germline V gene. The CDR3 DNA reads TGCGCCAGCAGCCAAGAACAGCGGGAGGGCCGGGATACGCAGTATTTT. It is translated as CASSQEQREGRDTQYF.

This clone has more than one count but fewer than ten. The chain recombines TRBV20-1 with TRBJ1-1; D unresolved. The CDR3 loop spans 10 amino acids. Germline V gene data show CDR1 as DFQATT and CDR2 as SNEGSKA (reference sequence). Trimming took off 4 bases at V and 4 bases at J, with 4 bases between the two ends. The CDR3 coding sequence is TGCAGTGCTACGGGCACTGAAGCTTTCTTT. It codes for CSATGTEAFF.

The chain uses TRBV20-1 and TRBJ2-5; no definite D call. Germline loops: CDR1 DFQATT, CDR2 SNEGSKA (reference sequence). There are 10 residues in the CDR3. Between the trimmed V and J ends, which lost 3 bases and 5 bases, there was a span of 4 bases. The CDR3 DNA reads TGCAGTGCTAGGAGCGAGACCCAGTACTTC. Its translation: CSARSETQYF.

The chain is built from TRBV4-1 and TRBJ2-5; 11 nucleotides agree with TRBD2. This CDR3 region has 15 residues. The germline V gene encodes CDR1 MGHRA and CDR2 YSYEKL. The junction had 3 bases not matched to a gene; V was cut back by 2 bases and J by 4 bases. Here the CDR3 reads CASSQLGLAGETQYF. The CDR3 bases are TGCGCCAGCAGCCAACTCGGACTAGCGGGAGAGACCCAGTACTTC.

The rearrangement joins TRBV6-1 to TRBJ2-7, with 11 positions matching TRBD2. The CDR3 runs 15 residues. After removal of 4 bases from V and 4 bases from J, the junction contained 6 bases not matched to a gene. Looked up from germline, CDR1 is MNHNS and CDR2 is SASEGT. The CDR3 reads CASSVQRLAGYEQYF. For the CDR3, the DNA is TGTGCCAGCAGTGTACAGAGACTAGCGGGATACGAGCAGTACTTC.

This clone was detected only a few times. The rearrangement links TRBV9 to TRBJ2-7, with a tentative D call TRBD1 (6 bases). This CDR3 contains 15 residues. Per the germline V gene, CDR1 is SGDLS and CDR2 is YYNGEE. The germline V and J ends were trimmed by 0 bases and 3 bases, with 13 bases remaining between them. The chain's CDR3 is CASSVAQGDFYEQYF. CDR3 sequence (DNA): TGTGCCAGCAGCGTAGCACAGGGCGATTTCTACGAGCAGTACTTC.

This clone was seen more than once but under ten times. The genes are TRBV5-6 and TRBJ2-1; 8 bases agree with TRBD2. This CDR3 contains 15 residues. V was clipped by 4 bases and J by 4 bases; unmatched bases: 7. Germline values: CDR1 SGHDT, CDR2 YYEEEE. The DNA of the CDR3 is TGTGCCAGCAGCCGAGGGACTAGTTCTTACAATGAGCAGTTCTTC. It specifies CASSRGTSSYNEQFF.